The clone carrying this TCR beta chain was observed once. With 60 Vbeta and 13 Jbeta primers, the PCR was carried out. Profiled with immunoSEQ multiplex PCR; TCRdb holds only in-frame clones, not every one. The sample lists about 190,000 clones, 75% to 90% seen once, with 1% to 1.5% in the top ten. The data originate from a study of cytomegalovirus exposure and HLA in healthy donors. The origin of this receptor is a man in his thirties or forties in good health and CMV-seronegative. Sample: PBMCs.

CDR3 amino acids: CASIRQGVKLSGNTIYF. The CDR3, as DNA: TGTGCCAGCATTCGCCAGGGGGTGAAACTCTCTGGAAACACCATATATTTT. This chain joins TRBV25-1 and TRBJ1-3, with 7 bases fitting TRBD1. Germline CDR1 is MGHDK and CDR2 is SYGVNS. The CDR3 extends over 17 amino acids. V was clipped by 7 bases and J by 0 bases; unmatched bases: 12.